Presented here are 19 T cell receptor beta chains from one specimen sequenced in a study of T cell clonality in common variable immunodeficiency. Study-wide results and caveats: In common variable immunodeficiency, TCR beta chains reportedly carried fewer deletions and N-nucleotide insertions.

No antigen is known for these receptors. This table comes from immunoSEQ multiplex PCR, and its TCRdb copy is limited to in-frame clones, with some not included. This repertoire lists about 16,000 clones without singletons; 13% to 15% sits in the top ten. The sample consisted of peripheral blood mononuclear cells. These receptors came from a human donor with common variable immunodeficiency.

This CDR3 is CASRRQGGTGELFF. The part of the CDR3 DNA that was read is TGTGCCAGCAGACGACAGGGAGGAACCGGGGAG. The chain is built from TRBV7-9 and TRBJ2-2; the D gene is possibly TRBD1 (7 bases). The observed sequence ends 3 residues before the CDR3 terminus, with the missing tail filled in from the germline J gene. V lost 6 bases to trimming and J lost 5 bases, with 13 bases between them. The CDR3 consists of 14 residues. CDR1 and CDR2 from the germline V gene are SEHNR and FQNEAQ (reference sequence).

A remark on this clone: Sequencing ends 3 residues short of the CDR3 end; the germline J gene provides the rest. J is TRBJ2-1 and V is TRBV20-1; TRBD2 matches 10 bases. In germline, CDR1 is DFQATT, CDR2 SNEGSKA (reference sequence). CDR3 size: 17 residues. Trimming at V came to 5 bases and at J to 2 bases, leaving 12 bases not matched to a gene. The sequenced part of the CDR3 DNA is TGCAGTGCTGTAAAGCGGGGGGGCAGTTATCCCTACAATGAG. It yields the protein CSAVKRGGSYPYNE. The full CDR3 reads CSAVKRGGSYPYNEQFF.

This clone was found a few times. The CDR3 goes on 3 residues after the read ends, and that part is filled in from the germline J gene. V gene TRBV19 combines with J gene TRBJ1-1, with 8 bases matching TRBD1. The germline V gene encodes CDR1 LNHDA and CDR2 SQIVND (reference sequence). The CDR3 contains 13 residues. The V and J ends lost 3 bases and 5 bases, in that order; junction bases with no gene match: 2. CDR3 bases read: TGTGCCAGTAGTATCAACAGGGGGACTGAA. This encodes CASSINRGTE. The full-length CDR3 reads as CASSINRGTEAFF.

This clone was counted only a few times. The read ends 3 residues early relative to the CDR3; the germline J gene fills the gap. The chain carries TRBV6-1 and TRBJ2-7; the match to TRBD2 covers 12 bases. Looked up from germline, CDR1 is MNHNS and CDR2 is SASEGT. After removal of 4 bases from V and 2 bases from J, the junction contained 0 bases not matched to a gene. The CDR3 totals 14 residues. The CDR3 bases that were read are TGTGCCAGCAGTGCTAGCGGGGGGGCCTACGAG. Its protein is CASSASGGAYE. The complete CDR3 sequence is CASSASGGAYEQYF.

As regards this clone: The read ends 3 residues shy of where the CDR3 ends; the end is completed using the germline J gene. V gene TRBV7-8 combines with J gene TRBJ1-5; maybe TRBD1 (6 bases). Germline loops: CDR1 SGHVS, CDR2 FQNEAQ. The ends were cut back, 6 bases at V and 4 bases at J, with 19 bases in the middle. The CDR3 totals 16 residues. The sequenced part of the CDR3 DNA is TGTGCCAGCAGTCTCCTAACAGGGAGCATAAATCAGCCC. Encoded protein: CASSLLTGSINQP. The full CDR3 is CASSLLTGSINQPQHF.

This clone was counted a few times. The read terminates 3 residues ahead of where the CDR3 ends, so the germline J gene completes it. The V gene is TRBV7-2, the J gene TRBJ2-1; 13 nucleotides line up with TRBD2. This CDR3 spans 15 amino acids. Losses at the gene ends were 2 bases for V and 9 bases for J; bases not matched to a gene: 4. Germline CDR1 reads SGHTA; CDR2 reads FQGNSA. The CDR3 protein is CASSLTSGGAIEQFF. The sequenced part of the CDR3 DNA is TGTGCCAGCAGCTTAACTAGCGGGGGGGCCATTGAG.

This clone was detected only a few times. The CDR3 end lies 3 residues beyond the end of the read and is filled in from the germline J gene. The chain combines TRBV18 with TRBJ2-3; 12 nucleotides align to TRBD2. The V gene's germline CDR1 is KGHSH and CDR2 LQKENI. The CDR3 is 19 residues long. V lost 1 base to trimming and J lost 5 bases; unmatched junction nucleotides: 13. The CDR3 sequence is CASSPLKLLAGGPIDTQYF. CDR3 DNA, as far as it was read: TGTGCCAGCTCACCACTGAAACTGCTAGCGGGGGGGCCCATAGATACG.

On this clone itself: The sequenced fragment ends 3 residues before the CDR3 boundary, so the rest is inferred from the germline J gene. V usage is TRBV6-2 or TRBV6-3 and J usage is TRBJ2-3, with unresolved D. V was trimmed by 6 bases and J by 3 bases, leaving 13 bases between them. The CDR3 consists of 14 residues. Looked up from germline, CDR1 is MNHEY and CDR2 is SVGEGT. CDR3 amino acids: CASSPLAKTDTQYF. The sequenced part of the CDR3 DNA is TGTGCCAGCAGCCCTTTGGCCAAAACAGATACG.

This clone was seen many times. The DNA read from the CDR3 is TGTGCCAGCAGCAAAATGGGACTAGCGGGCACAGATACG. Protein sequence: CASSKMGLAGTDT. The full-length CDR3 reads as CASSKMGLAGTDTQYF. This chain links TRBV7-3 with TRBJ2-3; 11 nucleotides align to TRBD2. The CDR3 end falls 3 residues outside the read, so it is completed with the germline J gene. Per germline, CDR1 SGHTA and CDR2 FQGTGA. The trim removed 5 bases at V and 1 base at J, leaving 5 bases unmatched. This CDR3 is 16 amino acids long.

This clone was seen a few times. The read falls 3 residues short of the CDR3 end, and the missing part is taken from the germline J gene. This sequence joins TRBV7-2 and TRBJ2-5, with D perhaps TRBD2 (5 bases). Trimming took off 2 bases at V and 5 bases at J, with 9 bases between the two ends. Germline-derived CDR1 and CDR2 are SGHTA and FQGNSA. The CDR3 is 13 residues long. The DNA read from the CDR3 is TGTGCCAGCAGCTTACTCCGAGGGGAGACC. It codes for CASSLLRGET. The whole CDR3 sequence reads CASSLLRGETQYF. The entire variable domain, with the rest obtained from reference TRBV7-2 and TRBJ2-5, is as follows: GAGVSQSPSNKVTEKGKDVELRCDPISGHTALYWYRQSLGQGLEFLIYFQGNSAPDKSGLPSDRFSAERTGGSVSTLTIQRTQQEDSAVYLCASSLLRGETQYFGPGTRLLVL.

About this clone itself: The CDR3 is cut off 3 residues early in the read; its end comes from the germline J gene. This chain links TRBV30 with TRBJ1-5; 7 bases line up with TRBD1. This CDR3 is built from 13 residues. V lost 3 bases to trimming and J lost 7 bases; unmatched junction nucleotides: 6. Germline V lookup: CDR1 GTSNPN, CDR2 SVGIG (reference sequence). The CDR3 bases that were read are TGTGCCTGGAGGGGAGACAGGGACCAGCCC. It specifies CAWRGDRDQP. The full CDR3 sequence reads CAWRGDRDQPQHF.

In the case of this clone: Read data end 3 residues before the CDR3 end; the end is taken from the germline J gene. This rearrangement joins TRBV18 to TRBJ2-7, with D possibly matching TRBD1 (6 bases). Germline V gene sequence: CDR1 KGHSH, CDR2 LQKENI. This CDR3 contains 17 residues. Between the trimmed V and J ends, which lost 3 bases and 2 bases, there was a span of 20 bases. CDR3 residues: CASSPTQGTLSPYEQYF. The part of the CDR3 DNA that was read is TGTGCCAGCTCACCTACGCAGGGGACGCTATCCCCCTACGAG.

This clone was seen more than once but under ten times. The CDR3 protein is CASGQGNFNQPQHF. The CDR3 DNA, read in part, is TGTGCCAGTGGGCAGGGAAATTTCAATCAGCCC. The V gene is TRBV19, the J gene TRBJ1-5; D possibly corresponds to TRBD1 (5 bases). The read finishes 3 residues shy of the CDR3 end, and the germline J gene is used to complete it. CDR3 length equals 14 residues. The germline CDR1 and CDR2 sequences are LNHDA and SQIVND (reference sequence). Between the trimmed V and J ends, which lost 8 bases and 3 bases, there was a span of 14 bases. Full variable domain (missing parts from reference TRBV19 and TRBJ1-5): DGGITQSPKYLFRKEGQNVTLSCEQNLNHDAMYWYRQDPGQGLRLIYYSQIVNDFQKGDIAEGYSVSREKKESFPLTVTSAQKNPTAFYLCASGQGNFNQPQHFGDGTRLSIL.

Many counts were recorded for this clone. The read gets to within 3 residues of the CDR3 end, and the germline J gene fills in the rest. The chain uses TRBV14 and TRBJ2-1; D call uncertain. The germline V gene encodes CDR1 SGHDN and CDR2 FVKESK. The CDR3 sequence is 12 residues long. V was trimmed by 3 bases and J by 4 bases, leaving 4 bases between them. The CDR3 DNA, read in part, is TGTGCCAGCAGCCACTTATACAATGAG. It translates to CASSHLYNE. Given in full, the CDR3 is CASSHLYNEQFF.

This clone was detected a few times. The read terminates 3 residues ahead of where the CDR3 ends, so the germline J gene completes it. This sample also contains other DNA sequences that code for the same CDR3. V gene TRBV18 combines with J gene TRBJ2-3; 9 bases map to TRBD2. V trimming: 6 bases; J trimming: 4 bases; junction bases outside the gene matches: 2. CDR1 and CDR2 (germline): KGHSH, LQKENI. The CDR3 totals 13 residues. Partial CDR3 DNA: TGTGCCAGCTCCCCTAGCGGGGCAGATACG. Residues: CASSPSGADT. The complete CDR3 sequence is CASSPSGADTQYF.

Points on this clone: The read falls 3 residues short of the CDR3 end, and the missing part is taken from the germline J gene. J is TRBJ1-2 and V is TRBV18; TRBD1 might be the D (5 bases). The CDR3 sequence is 14 residues long. Trimming left V 0 bases short and J 6 bases short, with 11 bases between. Germline CDR1 is KGHSH and CDR2 is LQKENI. The CDR3: CASSPPEGPDGYTF. CDR3 bases read: TGTGCCAGCTCACCACCGGAGGGGCCGGATGGC.

This clone has a count of ten or more. The read is 3 residues too short to cover the CDR3 end, so that end is filled in from the germline J gene. J is TRBJ2-3 and V is TRBV30, with 7 bases matching TRBD2. Germline V gene lookup returns CDR1 GTSNPN and CDR2 SVGIG (reference sequence). This CDR3 has 16 amino acids. Losses at the gene ends were 1 base for V and 5 bases for J; bases not matched to a gene: 12. CDR3 residues: CAWSDLKRGIVDTQYF. Partial CDR3 DNA: TGTGCCTGGAGTGACTTAAAGCGGGGTATCGTAGATACG. The entire variable domain, with the rest obtained from reference TRBV30 and TRBJ2-3, is as follows: SQTIHQWPATLVQPVGSPLSLECTVEGTSNPNLYWYRQAAGRGLQLLFYSVGIGQISSEVPQNLSASRPQDRQFILSSKKLLLSDSGFYLCAWSDLKRGIVDTQYFGPGTRLTVL.

This CDR3 is CASSMPSYREGYGYTF. CDR3 DNA (partial): TGTGCCAGTAGTATGCCCTCATACAGGGAGGGCTATGGC. The chain employs TRBV19 and TRBJ1-2; D perhaps matches TRBD1 (6 bases). The sequence runs out 3 residues before the end of the CDR3; the remainder is reconstructed from the germline J gene. The germline V gene encodes CDR1 LNHDA and CDR2 SQIVND (reference sequence). Deletions cut 3 bases from V and 4 bases from J, with 18 bases between. This CDR3 spans 16 amino acids.

A remark on this clone: The missing CDR3 end, 3 residues past where the read stops, is filled in from the germline J gene. The V and J genes are TRBV11-2 and TRBJ2-2; D is ambiguous. Germline loops: CDR1 SGHAT, CDR2 FQNNGV. This CDR3 region has 15 residues. V lost 5 bases and J lost 0, with 10 bases in between. The CDR3 loop is CASSSRVTNTGELFF. The part of the CDR3 DNA that was read is TGTGCCAGCAGCAGTAGGGTCACGAACACCGGGGAG.